The 12 T cell receptor beta chains listed next were all sequenced from one sample in a study of T-cell reconstitution after alpha-beta-depleted transplantation in children. Construction of the TCRbeta library involved unique molecular identifiers. Using its own MiXCR run on the PCR reads, TCRdb lists one record per CDR3 protein. The data show about 110,000 distinct CDR3 sequences, under 30% seen once. The input for sequencing was PBMCs, mostly from graft donor cells, taken 180 days after TCRalphabeta/CD19-depleted stem cell transplant. These receptors all come from a male patient aged 2-15 years who had a stem cell transplant for chronic granulomatous disease, so the T cells may come from the graft donor.

At least ten counts were recorded for this clonotype. The J gene is TRBJ1-4, the V gene TRBV15; TRBD1 matches at 8 bases. Germline CDR1 is LNHNV and CDR2 is YYDKDF (reference sequence). This CDR3 contains 15 residues. Trimming took 1 base from V and 6 from J; bases not matched to a gene: 4. This CDR3 reads CATSRAQGGHEKLFF. DNA of the CDR3: TGTGCCACCAGCAGAGCACAGGGGGGGCATGAAAAACTGTTTTTT.

On this clonotype itself: A much bigger clone sits one base away, suggesting this may be a read error. The V gene is TRBV10-1, the J gene TRBJ2-5, with D possibly TRBD2 on 5 matching bases. The CDR3 is made up of 15 amino acids. In germline, CDR1 is WNHNN, CDR2 SYGVQD (reference sequence). The CDR3 region is CASSPSRGIQETHYF. The CDR3 nucleotides are TGCGCCAGCAGTCCGAGTCGAGGGATTCAAGAGACCCATTACTTC.

This chain uses TRBV18 with TRBJ2-2, with D maybe TRBD1 (6 bases). Germline assignment: CDR1 KGHSH and CDR2 LQKENI. V was shortened by 2 bases and J by 6 bases, with 16 bases between the two germline ends. This CDR3 comprises 16 residues. The CDR3 sequence: CASSPLSGAVAGELFF. In DNA form, the CDR3 reads TGTGCCAGCTCACCATTGTCAGGGGCGGTCGCCGGGGAGCTGTTTTTT.

This clonotype was seen at least ten times. This chain links TRBV5-3 with TRBJ2-3; 7 bases are shared with TRBD2. TRBV5-3 is filed as an ORF, its function uncertain. After removal of 1 base from V and 5 bases from J, the junction contained 7 bases not matched to a gene. The CDR3 has 15 amino acids. The CDR3 loop reads CARSLQRGSLDTQYF. The DNA of the CDR3 is TGTGCCAGAAGCTTGCAGCGGGGTAGTCTAGATACGCAGTATTTT.

The chain recombines TRBV9 with TRBJ2-6; 7 bases align to TRBD1. CDR3 size: 14 residues. Per germline, CDR1 SGDLS and CDR2 YYNGEE. J lost 9 bases, V lost 4 bases, and 7 bases had no gene match. CDR3 DNA: TGTGCCAGCAGCCAACAGGGGCAGATCAACGTCCTGACTTTC. Its protein product is CASSQQGQINVLTF.

This clonotype was counted only a few times. The chain has TRBV12-3 or TRBV12-4 and TRBJ2-1, with D unresolved. This CDR3 has 12 amino acids. The V gene lost 11 bases and the J gene lost 0 bases, with 8 bases spanning the gap. The CDR3: CASESSYNEQFF. The CDR3 region has the DNA TGTGCCTCGGAGAGCTCCTACAATGAGCAGTTCTTC.

For the CDR3, the DNA is TGCAGTGCTAGAGTTAAGCGGGGCGTAAGCACAGATACGCAGTATTTT. This gives the protein CSARVKRGVSTDTQYF. V usage is TRBV20-1 and J usage is TRBJ2-3, with 7 nucleotides matching TRBD2. Germline V CDR1 and CDR2: DFQATT, SNEGSKA (reference sequence). Trimming took 1 base from V and 0 from J; bases not matched to a gene: 7. The CDR3 contains 16 residues.

This clonotype was recorded at least ten times. The V and J genes are TRBV20-1 and TRBJ2-1; D is perhaps TRBD1 (5 bases). This CDR3 comprises 14 residues. Deletions cut 4 bases from V and 0 bases from J, with 10 bases between. Germline CDR1 is DFQATT and CDR2 is SNEGSKA (reference sequence). The CDR3 DNA is TGCAGTGCTAACCCAGGGAACTCCTACAATGAGCAGTTCTTC. This codes for CSANPGNSYNEQFF.

The chain carries TRBV4-1 and TRBJ2-2; TRBD2 aligns across 13 bases. Looked up from germline, CDR1 is MGHRA and CDR2 is YSYEKL. J gave up 5 bases and V 0 bases, and 12 bases lay outside the gene matches. This CDR3 has 20 amino acids. The CDR3 loop is CASSQDGLAGVGMVTGELFF. Written as DNA, the CDR3 is TGCGCCAGCAGCCAAGATGGACTAGCGGGAGTCGGTATGGTAACCGGGGAGCTGTTTTTT.

V is TRBV20-1 and J is TRBJ2-1, with D possibly being TRBD2 (6 bases). The V gene's germline CDR1 is DFQATT and CDR2 SNEGSKA (reference sequence). CDR3 length equals 15 residues. CDR3 sequence (DNA): TGCAGCATTTCGGGAATCGGGGGTACCTACAATGAGCAGTTCTTC. It codes for CSISGIGGTYNEQFF.

This chain uses TRBV7-2 with TRBJ1-4; TRBD1 aligns across 7 bases. The V segment lost 5 bases and the J segment 8 bases; nucleotides outside the gene matches: 11. The germline CDR1 and CDR2 sequences are SGHTA and FQGNSA. This CDR3 contains 15 residues. The CDR3 DNA is TGTGCCAGCAGCCCGGACAGGACGTTACTAGAAAAACTGTTTTTT. Its translation: CASSPDRTLLEKLFF.

In regard to this clonotype: A much larger clone lies one base from this, so it may be a read error. V and J are TRBV21-1 and TRBJ2-7; TRBD1, the table's D call, lacks a check against the DNA. TRBV21-1 counts as a pseudogene. The CDR3 contains 16 residues. CDR3 protein: CASSSRDRGCSYDQYF. CDR3 nucleotide sequence: TGTGCCAGCAGCTCCCGGGACAGGGGATGTTCCTACGACCAGTACTTC.